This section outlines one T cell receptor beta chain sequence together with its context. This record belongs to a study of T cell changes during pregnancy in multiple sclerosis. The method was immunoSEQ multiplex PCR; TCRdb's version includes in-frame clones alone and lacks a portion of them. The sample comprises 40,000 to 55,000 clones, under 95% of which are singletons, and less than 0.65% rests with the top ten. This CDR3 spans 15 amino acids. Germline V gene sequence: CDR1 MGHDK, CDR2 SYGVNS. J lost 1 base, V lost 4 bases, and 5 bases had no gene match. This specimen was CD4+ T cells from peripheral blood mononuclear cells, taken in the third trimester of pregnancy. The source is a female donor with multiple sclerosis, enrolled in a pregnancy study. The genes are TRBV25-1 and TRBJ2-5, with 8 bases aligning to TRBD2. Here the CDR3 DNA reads TGTGCCAGCAGTGGCCCAGCGGGAGTCCAAGAGACCCAGTACTTC. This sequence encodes CASSGPAGVQETQYF.